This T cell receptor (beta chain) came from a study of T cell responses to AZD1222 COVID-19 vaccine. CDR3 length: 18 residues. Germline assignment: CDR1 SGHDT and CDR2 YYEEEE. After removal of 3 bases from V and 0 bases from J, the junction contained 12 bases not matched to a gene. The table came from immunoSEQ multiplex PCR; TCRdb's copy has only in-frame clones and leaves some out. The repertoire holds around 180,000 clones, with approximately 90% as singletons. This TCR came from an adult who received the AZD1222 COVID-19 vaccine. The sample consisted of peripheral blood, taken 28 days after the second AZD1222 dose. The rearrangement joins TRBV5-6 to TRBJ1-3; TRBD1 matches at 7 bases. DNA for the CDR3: TGTGCCAGCAGCTCCCCCCGGACAGGAGTCCCCTCTGGAAACACCATATATTTT. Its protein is CASSSPRTGVPSGNTIYF. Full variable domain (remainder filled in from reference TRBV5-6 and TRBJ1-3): DAGVTQSPTHLIKTRGQQVTLRCSPKSGHDTVSWYQQALGQGPQFIFQYYEEEERQRGNFPDRFSGHQFPNYSSELNVNALLLGDSALYLCASSSPRTGVPSGNTIYFGEGSWLTVV.